Listed below are T cell receptor beta chains from one sample, sequenced in a study of T cell repertoires in cytomegalovirus infection. TCRdb itself ran the reads through MiXCR, one entry per CDR3 protein. This sample has 90,000 to 120,000 distinct CDR3 sequences; 20% to 25% occur once, and the top ten carry approximately 39%. Sequenced material: CD8+ T cells from PBMCs. These receptors all stem from a human donor in good health (CMV status not recorded). Some clones in this sample may be carry-over from other donors' samples. Each CDR3 is given with its conserved first and last residue. The D gene is left open where the match is weak. Clone size is given for some rows only: seen once, a few or many times, or a class if the clone is expanded.

V gene	J gene	clone size	D gene	CDR3 DNA	CDR3 protein
TRBV6-6	TRBJ2-3	.	.	TGTGCCAGCAGTGCCCTGTTGCAAATTTTGCCAGATACGCAGTATTTT	CASSALLQILPDTQYF
TRBV7-9	TRBJ1-4	.	TRBD1	TGTGCCAGCAGCCCCACAGGGGGGGCTAATGAAAAACTGTTTTTT	CASSPTGGANEKLFF
TRBV28	TRBJ2-7	few	.	TGTGCCAGCAGTATTATAAGGGAACTGGGGAGTGAGCAGTACTTC	CASSIIRELGSEQYF
TRBV5-6	TRBJ2-1	.	TRBD2	TGTGCCAGCAGCTTTGTCCGGGAGGGGTACAATGAGCAGTTCTTC	CASSFVREGYNEQFF
TRBV7-9	TRBJ2-1	.	.	TGTGCCAGCAGCCTAGACGGCGTAAACAATGAGCAGTTCTTC	CASSLDGVNNEQFF
TRBV27	TRBJ2-7	.	.	TGTGCCAACAACCCGACCGTTTCGGACTACGAGCAGTACTTC	CANNPTVSDYEQYF
TRBV12-3/TRBV12-4	TRBJ2-3	.	TRBD1	TGTGCCAGCAGTCACACAGGGGGGACAAATACGCAGTATTTT	CASSHTGGTNTQYF
TRBV27	TRBJ1-2	.	.	TGTGCCAGCAGTTCAATCTTTACAGGATCCCACCACTATGGCTACACCTTC	CASSSIFTGSHHYGYTF
TRBV6-5	TRBJ2-7	.	TRBD2	TGTGCCAGCAGTTATGCGGGAGCGTCCGACGAGCAGTACTTC	CASSYAGASDEQYF
TRBV28	TRBJ2-7	.	.	TGTGCCAGCATGGGGCGGACCTACGAGCAGTACTTC	CASMGRTYEQYF
TRBV6-5	TRBJ1-2	many	TRBD1	TGTGCCAGCAGTTACTTTACCGGGACAGGGGGTGGCTACACCTTC	CASSYFTGTGGGYTF
TRBV20-1	TRBJ2-2	few	.	TGCAGTGCTAGAGATCGATTGAGGACCCGGGGCGGGGAGCTGTTTTTT	CSARDRLRTRGGELFF
TRBV27	TRBJ1-3	.	.	TGTGCCAGTGCGGGGCAGGCCCTGGGAAACACCATATATTTT	CASAGQALGNTIYF
TRBV6-2/TRBV6-3	TRBJ2-5	medium-sized	TRBD2	TGTGCCAGCAGTTACGGACTAGTCACCGAACAAGAGACCCAGTACTTC	CASSYGLVTEQETQYF
TRBV18	TRBJ2-3	few	TRBD2	TGTGCCAGCTCACCACCGGAACTAGCGGGGAGCACAGATACGCAGTATTTT	CASSPPELAGSTDTQYF